Listed below are T cell receptor beta chains from one sample, sequenced in a study of T cells in Graves' hyperthyroidism and ophthalmopathy. TCRdb fed the multiplex PCR reads into MiXCR, producing one record per CDR3 protein. Of about 260,000 distinct CDR3 sequences listed, less than 30% are singletons. Sequenced input: blood. The receptor source for this set is a man in his forties or fifties with Graves' hyperthyroidism that later progressed to Graves' ophthalmopathy. Each CDR3 is given with its conserved first and last residue. The order of the fields is V gene, clone size, CDR3 length, D gene, J gene, CDR3 protein, CDR3 DNA. The D gene is left open where the match is weak. Size tells how often a clone was seen (once, few, many) or the class of an expanded clone, and some rows leave it out.

>TRBV4-2|many|14|TRBD1|TRBJ1-1
CASSRETGGTEAFF
TGTGCCAGCAGCCGCGAGACAGGGGGCACTGAAGCTTTCTTT
>TRBV27|once|16|TRBD1|TRBJ1-1
CASSLGPGTGNTEAFF
TGTGCCAGCAGTTTAGGCCCCGGGACAGGGAACACTGAAGCTTTCTTT
>TRBV18|.|13|.|TRBJ2-7
CASSPGTSDEQYF
TGTGCCAGCTCACCAGGGACTTCTGACGAGCAGTACTTC
>TRBV12-3/TRBV12-4|many|13|TRBD1|TRBJ2-7
CASRYRGLHEQYF
TGTGCCAGCAGGTACAGGGGTTTGCACGAGCAGTACTTC
>TRBV28|many|13|TRBD1|TRBJ2-5
CASSQRTGDGQYF
TGTGCCAGCAGCCAGAGGACAGGGGATGGCCAGTACTTC
>TRBV12-3/TRBV12-4|.|15|.|TRBJ1-3
CASSDSTNSGNTIYF
TGTGCCAGCAGTGACAGTACGAACTCTGGAAACACCATATATTTT
>TRBV12-3/TRBV12-4|many|13|.|TRBJ1-5
CASSLGRFGAQHF
TGTGCCAGCAGTTTAGGACGTTTTGGAGCCCAGCATTTT
>TRBV29-1|.|16|TRBD1|TRBJ1-1
CSVVPFKGQGGTEAFF
TGCAGCGTTGTTCCGTTCAAAGGACAGGGAGGAACTGAAGCTTTCTTT
>TRBV5-1|many|15|.|TRBJ2-5
CASSSIRGSWETQYF
TGCGCCAGCAGCTCGATCAGGGGTTCGTGGGAGACCCAGTACTTC
>TRBV28|once|16|TRBD1|TRBJ1-5
CASSLLPGQVNQPQHF
TGTGCCAGCAGTTTATTGCCGGGACAGGTTAATCAGCCCCAGCATTTT
>TRBV28|.|16|.|TRBJ2-7
CASSLLPFPGRHEQYF
TGTGCCAGCAGTTTACTTCCATTTCCGGGGAGACACGAGCAGTACTTC
>TRBV6-4|.|15|TRBD2|TRBJ2-7
CASSRRTSGNYEQYF
TGTGCCAGCAGCCGAAGGACTAGCGGGAACTACGAGCAGTACTTC
>TRBV6-1|.|14|.|TRBJ2-7
CASSRLSSSYEQYF
TGTGCCAGCAGTCGCCTGAGTAGCTCCTACGAGCAGTACTTC
>TRBV20-1|.|12|.|TRBJ2-7
CSARASLNEQYF
TGCAGTGCTAGGGCCAGTCTCAACGAGCAGTACTTC
>TRBV6-1|.|16|TRBD2|TRBJ2-6
CASSALGGAGANVLTF
TGTGCCAGCAGTGCCCTTGGGGGGGCTGGGGCCAACGTCCTGACTTTC
>TRBV2|many|13|TRBD2|TRBJ2-5
CASIRLAEETQYF
TGTGCCAGCATAAGACTAGCCGAAGAGACCCAGTACTTC
>TRBV24-1|many|17|.|TRBJ2-2
CATSGVRAEPNTGELFF
TGTGCCACCAGTGGGGTCAGGGCAGAGCCGAACACCGGGGAGCTGTTTTTT
>TRBV6-5|many|13|.|TRBJ1-3
CASSSSNGNTIYF
TGTGCCAGCAGTTCCAGTAATGGAAACACCATATATTTT
>TRBV6-1|few|15|TRBD1|TRBJ1-6
CASGGTGTGGSPLHF
TGTGCCAGCGGGGGTACCGGGACAGGTGGATCACCCCTCCACTTT
>TRBV11-1|many|13|.|TRBJ1-2
CASSQIGNYGYTF
TGTGCCAGCAGCCAAATCGGGAACTATGGCTACACCTTC
>TRBV5-1|.|14|.|TRBJ2-7
CASSLEAISYEQYF
TGCGCCAGCAGCTTAGAGGCGATCTCCTACGAGCAGTACTTC
>TRBV11-2|many|13|.|TRBJ1-1
CASSEVVGTRAFF
TGTGCCAGCAGCGAGGTTGTTGGGACTAGGGCTTTCTTT
>TRBV6-5|.|16|TRBD1|TRBJ2-2
CASSYSVTGASGELFF
TGTGCCAGCAGTTACTCGGTGACAGGGGCCTCTGGGGAGCTGTTTTTT
>TRBV3-1|many|12|.|TRBJ2-7
CASSQEGRGMSF
TGTGCCAGCAGCCAAGAGGGAAGGGGTATGTCCTTC
>TRBV30|many|13|.|TRBJ1-5
CAWSVQGNQPQHF
TGTGCCTGGAGTGTACAAGGGAATCAGCCCCAGCATTTT
>TRBV6-4|.|17|TRBD2|TRBJ2-7
CASMLTRPPSGGYEQYF
TGTGCCAGCATGCTCACCCGTCCTCCTAGCGGGGGATACGAGCAGTACTTC
>TRBV12-3/TRBV12-4|many|17|.|TRBJ1-5
CASSKALGTFNNQPQHF
TGTGCCAGCAGTAAAGCGCTCGGGACTTTCAACAATCAGCCCCAGCATTTT
>TRBV11-2|many|13|TRBD2|TRBJ2-7
CASSEREPYEQYF
TGTGCCAGCTCGGAGCGGGAGCCCTACGAGCAGTACTTC
>TRBV27|many|15|TRBD2|TRBJ2-7
CASSSSGRSSYEQYF
TGTGCCAGCAGTTCTAGCGGGAGGTCTAGTTACGAGCAGTACTTC
>TRBV10-3|many|13|.|TRBJ2-5
CAISEGMGETQYF
TGTGCCATCAGTGAGGGTATGGGAGAGACCCAGTACTTC
>TRBV19|many|13|.|TRBJ1-1
CASTITGRTEAFF
TGTGCCAGTACCATCACGGGTAGGACTGAAGCTTTCTTT
>TRBV5-5|many|13|.|TRBJ2-7
CASSPKVTYEQYF
TGTGCCAGCAGCCCGAAGGTAACCTACGAGCAGTACTTC
>TRBV7-9|many|16|TRBD2|TRBJ2-5
CASSTGLGHSQETQYF
TGTGCCAGCAGCACAGGACTAGGGCACTCGCAAGAGACCCAGTACTTC
>TRBV6-2/TRBV6-3|many|14|TRBD1|TRBJ1-5
CASSYTGGFQPQHF
TGTGCCAGCAGTTACACAGGGGGGTTCCAGCCCCAGCATTTT
>TRBV18|few|16|TRBD1|TRBJ2-7
CASSVNGQVVSYEQYF
TGTGCCAGCTCAGTAAATGGACAGGTGGTATCCTACGAGCAGTACTTC
>TRBV6-2/TRBV6-3|many|13|.|TRBJ1-1
CAALGQGNTEAFF
TGTGCCGCATTAGGGCAGGGGAACACTGAAGCTTTCTTT
>TRBV12-3/TRBV12-4|.|12|.|TRBJ1-2
CATSDSGTRYTF
TGTGCCACCAGTGATTCCGGCACTCGCTACACCTTC
>TRBV7-8|many|13|.|TRBJ1-1
CASSLEGGIEAFF
TGTGCCAGCAGCTTAGAGGGGGGGATTGAAGCTTTCTTT
>TRBV3-1|many|13|.|TRBJ1-1
CASSHQQNTEAFF
TGTGCCAGCAGCCATCAACAGAACACTGAAGCTTTCTTT
>TRBV11-2|.|16|.|TRBJ1-5
CASSPPGLPAEETQHF
TGTGCCAGCAGCCCCCCGGGACTGCCAGCGGAGGAGACCCAGCATTTT
>TRBV15|many|14|TRBD1|TRBJ2-7
CATSLYRGHYEQYF
TGTGCCACCAGCCTCTACAGGGGCCACTACGAGCAGTACTTC
>TRBV24-1|many|15|TRBD2|TRBJ2-7
CATSDLLADANEQYF
TGTGCCACCAGTGATTTGCTAGCGGACGCGAACGAGCAGTACTTC
>TRBV6-1|.|13|TRBD2|TRBJ2-7
CASGEGLEYEQYF
TGTGCCAGCGGGGAGGGGCTTGAATACGAGCAGTACTTC
>TRBV3-1|many|14|TRBD1|TRBJ2-7
CASSRRQGIYEQYF
TGTGCCAGCAGCCGCAGACAGGGAATCTACGAGCAGTACTTC
>TRBV2|few|12|.|TRBJ2-7
CASSLRIYEQYF
TGTGCCAGCAGCCTCAGGATCTACGAGCAGTACTTC